This T cell receptor (beta chain) is from a study of blood T cells in healthy people across ages. Study-wide results and caveats: Diversity of TCR beta correlated strongly with naive T cell percentage. Per million T cells, TCR beta diversity dropped roughly linearly as age increased.

The sample holds a few counts of this clonotype. Its target is not known. Mismatch with germline at one junction end may stem from a read error. Then a second PCR, running roughly 7 to 12 cycles, was carried out with a sample-barcoded 5' primer and a J-beta primer mix. Each cDNA was tagged by a template-switch adaptor containing 12 random nucleotides. TCRdb passed the 5' RACE reads through MiXCR, listing each CDR3 protein once. The table includes 600,000 or so distinct CDR3 sequences, under 25% detected once. Per germline, CDR1 MDHEN and CDR2 SYDVKM. The CDR3 is 15 residues long. The specimen was blood. The V and J genes are TRBV28 and TRBJ1-4; maybe TRBD1 (6 bases). The receptor was isolated from a man in his 70s in good health. The CDR3 protein is CASSLYGQSNEKLFF. The CDR3 DNA sequence: TGTGCCAGCAGTTTATATGGACAGTCTAACGAAAAACTGTTTTTT.